Below are 14 T cell receptor beta chains sequenced from a single sample in a study of T cell responses to AZD1222 COVID-19 vaccine. Produced via immunoSEQ multiplex PCR; TCRdb's table is partial and in-frame only. This sample carries under 150,000 clones, roughly nine tenths of them seen once, and the ten largest clones take 9.3%. The sequences come from peripheral blood, collected 28 days after the second AZD1222 dose. These receptors were collected from an adult who received the AZD1222 COVID-19 vaccine.

The V gene is TRBV28, the J gene TRBJ1-6, with a possible D match to TRBD1 (6 bases). CDR3 length: 15 amino acids. Germline V gives CDR1 MDHEN, CDR2 SYDVKM. Trimming left V 10 bases short and J 4 bases short, with 17 bases between. The CDR3 loop reads CATSSRRGYNSPLHF. The CDR3 coding sequence is TGTGCCACCTCCAGTCGCAGGGGTTATAATTCACCCCTCCACTTT.

The chain recombines TRBV5-1 with TRBJ2-2; D might be TRBD1 (5 bases). V dropped 4 bases and J dropped 3 bases, with 10 bases sitting between them. The CDR3 runs to 14 residues. Germline V CDR1 and CDR2: SGHRS, YFSETQ. CDR3 coding DNA: TGCGCCAGCAGCATGGGCAGGGACACCGGGGAGCTGTTTTTT. Amino acids: CASSMGRDTGELFF.

This chain joins TRBV7-2 and TRBJ1-2; TRBD1 might be the D (5 bases). V was trimmed by 5 bases and J by 8 bases, leaving 12 bases between them. CDR3 length: 12 residues. Germline CDR1 reads SGHTA; CDR2 reads FQGNSA. In nucleotides, the CDR3 is TGTGCCAGCAGCCTCCGACAGACGGGCTACACCTTC. It is translated as CASSLRQTGYTF.

The chain has TRBV27 and TRBJ2-7; 12 nucleotides agree with TRBD1. CDR3 size: 15 residues. Germline CDR1 MNHEY, CDR2 SMNVEV (reference sequence). Trimming cost V 11 bases and J 4 bases; bases outside gene matches: 12. Written as DNA, the CDR3 is TGTGCCTATATAGGGACAGGGGGCCTTTTATACGAGCAGTACGTC. Residues: CAYIGTGGLLYEQYV.

The rearrangement links TRBV10-2 to TRBJ1-1; perhaps TRBD1 as D (6 bases). CDR3 length: 14 residues. Per the germline V gene, CDR1 is WSHSY and CDR2 is SAAADI. V shed 6 bases and J shed 2 bases, with 13 bases lying between them. The CDR3 nucleotides are TGCGCCAGCAGAGGGACAACCAGCAACACTGAAGCTTTCTTT. The encoded protein is CASRGTTSNTEAFF.

The V and J genes are TRBV5-4 and TRBJ2-7; tentatively, D is TRBD1 (6 bases). V dropped 2 bases and J dropped 3 bases, with 6 bases sitting between them. Per the germline V gene, CDR1 is SGHNT and CDR2 is YYREEE (reference sequence). The CDR3 loop spans 12 amino acids. CDR3: CASSLQGYEQYF. CDR3 coding DNA: TGTGCCAGCAGCTTACAGGGCTACGAGCAGTACTTC.

CDR3 sequence reads: CASSLRTGVDGELFF. CDR3 DNA: TGCGCCAGCAGCCTCCGGACAGGGGTGGACGGGGAGCTGTTTTTT. V usage is TRBV5-1 and J usage is TRBJ2-2, with TRBD1 identical over 9 bases. The trim removed 4 bases at V and 7 bases at J, leaving 8 bases unmatched. This CDR3 is 15 amino acids long. Germline-derived CDR1 and CDR2 are SGHRS and YFSETQ.

This chain connects TRBV4-3 to TRBJ1-1; D gene uncertain. Trimming left V 0 bases short and J 0 bases short, with 5 bases between. The CDR3 totals 14 residues. Per the germline V gene, CDR1 is LGHNA and CDR2 is YSLEER. CDR3 protein: CASSQELMNTEAFF. The CDR3 DNA reads as TGCGCCAGCAGCCAAGAACTTATGAACACTGAAGCTTTCTTT.

Here the CDR3 reads CASDQGLSHGYTF. The CDR3 DNA reads as TGTGCCAGCGACCAGGGACTATCTCATGGCTACACCTTC. The rearrangement uses TRBV2 and TRBJ1-2, with a tentative D call TRBD1 (5 bases). Trimming pared 8 bases from V and 6 bases from J, leaving 16 bases between. Germline lookup yields CDR1 SNHLY and CDR2 FYNNEI. CDR3 length: 13 residues.

This chain joins TRBV19 and TRBJ2-7; D is unclear. This CDR3 contains 13 residues. Germline-derived CDR1 and CDR2 are LNHDA and SQIVND (reference sequence). The germline V and J ends were trimmed by 1 base and 1 base, with 5 bases remaining between them. Here the CDR3 DNA reads TGTGCCAGTAGTATAGTACAGTCCTACGAGCAGTACTTC. It translates to CASSIVQSYEQYF.

J is TRBJ1-5 and V is TRBV6-5; D ambiguous. Trimming shortened V by 0 bases and J by 7 bases, and 10 bases separated the two germline ends. CDR1 is MNHEY, CDR2 SVGAGI, per germline. CDR3 length: 14 residues. CDR3 nucleotides: TGTGCCAGCAGTTACTCGTCCGGCATGCAGCCCCAGCATTTT. Translating gives CASSYSSGMQPQHF.

CDR3: CASSSGGRTTDTQYF. CDR3 coding DNA: TGCGCCAGCAGCTCCGGCGGGAGGACCACAGATACGCAGTATTTT. The rearrangement uses TRBV5-1 and TRBJ2-3; 8 nucleotides align to TRBD2. Germline V gene lookup returns CDR1 SGHRS and CDR2 YFSETQ. V gave up 3 bases and J gave up 2 bases; unmatched junction bases: 5. The length of the CDR3 is 15 residues. Based on the CDR3 plus reference TRBV5-1 and TRBJ2-3, the full variable domain is KAGVTQTPRYLIKTRGQQVTLSCSPISGHRSVSWYQQTPGQGLQFLFEYFSETQRNKGNFPGRFSGRQFSNSRSEMNVSTLELGDSALYLCASSSGGRTTDTQYFGPGTRLTVL.

The V and J genes are TRBV11-2 and TRBJ2-7; 10 nucleotides match TRBD1. The V gene end was trimmed by 3 bases and the J gene end by 2 bases; junction bases not matched to a gene: 1. CDR1 and CDR2 (germline): SGHAT, FQNNGV. The CDR3 is 14 amino acids. The CDR3 sequence: CASSFGTGAYEQYF. The CDR3 nucleotides are TGTGCCAGCAGCTTCGGGACAGGGGCCTACGAGCAGTACTTC.

In DNA, the CDR3 is TGTGCCAGCTCGCCCCTACTGAGCTCCTACAATGAGCAGTTCTTC. Protein product: CASSPLLSSYNEQFF. J is TRBJ2-1 and V is TRBV2; no firm D call. The CDR3 runs to 15 residues. Germline assignment: CDR1 SNHLY and CDR2 FYNNEI. V was shortened by 8 bases and J by 0 bases, with 14 bases between the two germline ends.